These 29 T cell receptor beta chains originate from one sample sequenced in a study of cytomegalovirus exposure and HLA in healthy donors. TCRdb's table, derived via immunoSEQ multiplex PCR, lists solely in-frame clones and lacks some. The sample carries more than 300,000 clones, just over 85% recorded once. What was sequenced was PBMCs. These receptors were obtained from a woman under 30 in good health and CMV-seronegative.

The V call is TRBV5-1, the J call TRBJ1-5, with D possibly being TRBD1 (5 bases). There are 14 residues in the CDR3. Germline-derived CDR1 and CDR2 are SGHRS and YFSETQ. The V and J ends lost 0 bases and 6 bases respectively, with 10 bases between them. CDR3 coding DNA: TGCGCCAGCAGCTTGGATGGGGCAGGTCAGCCCCAGCATTTT. Translating it yields CASSLDGAGQPQHF.

The CDR3 is CSVRQGGELFF. In nucleotides, the CDR3 is TGCAGCGTGCGACAGGGGGGGGAGCTGTTTTTT. The gene calls are TRBV29-1 and TRBJ2-2, with 8 bases that match TRBD1. V was clipped by 6 bases and J by 8 bases; unmatched bases: 2. This CDR3 spans 11 amino acids. CDR1 SQVTM and CDR2 ANQGSEA come from the germline V gene.

The sample holds one count of this clone. The chain is built from TRBV19 and TRBJ2-7; TRBD1 agrees at 8 bases. The germline V gene encodes CDR1 LNHDA and CDR2 SQIVND (reference sequence). J lost 6 bases, V lost 6 bases, and 1 base had no gene match. This CDR3 contains 11 residues. The CDR3 sequence is CASSTGGEQYF. The CDR3 coding sequence is TGTGCCAGTAGCACAGGGGGCGAGCAGTACTTC.

This clone is a singleton in its sample. The chain is built from TRBV4-1 and TRBJ2-2, with D perhaps matching TRBD1 (5 bases). The CDR3 loop spans 17 amino acids. Trimming removed 0 bases at V and 2 bases at J, with 13 bases between. Germline V gene data show CDR1 as MGHRA and CDR2 as YSYEKL. Here the CDR3 reads CASSQDTGAANTGELFF. CDR3 in DNA: TGCGCCAGCAGCCAAGATACTGGGGCGGCCAACACCGGGGAGCTGTTTTTT.

This sequence joins TRBV4-3 and TRBJ2-2; 7 positions match TRBD1. CDR1 and CDR2 (germline): LGHNA, YSLEER. The CDR3 covers 15 residues. V shed 4 bases, J shed 4 bases, and the junction held 6 bases outside the gene matches. CDR3 bases: TGCGCCAGCAGCCCCGAGGCAGGGGGCACCGGGGAGCTGTTTTTT. Translated, it gives CASSPEAGGTGELFF.

This clone has more than one count but fewer than ten. The V gene is TRBV19, the J gene TRBJ1-2; 8 bases are a match to TRBD1. The CDR3 has 14 amino acids. CDR1 is LNHDA and CDR2 is SQIVND in the germline V gene (reference sequence). V shed 6 bases, J shed 3 bases, and the junction held 6 bases outside the gene matches. The CDR3 sequence is CASRRDRMDYGYTF. Here the CDR3 DNA reads TGTGCCAGTAGAAGGGACAGGATGGACTATGGCTACACCTTC.

This clone showed up just a few times. CDR3 sequence: CSVEAGGDYGYTF. In nucleotides, the CDR3 is TGCAGCGTTGAAGCAGGGGGCGACTATGGCTACACCTTC. The genes are TRBV29-1 and TRBJ1-2; 8 bases align to TRBD1. Per the germline V gene, CDR1 is SQVTM and CDR2 is ANQGSEA. The CDR3 length is 13 residues. J was trimmed by 3 bases and V by 1 base; bases with no gene match: 1.

This clone has only one observation. The DNA for the CDR3 is TGCGCCAGCAGCGACGGGACTAGCGGGAGGGCGTACCAAGAGACCCAGTACTTC. Its translation is CASSDGTSGRAYQETQYF. The rearrangement uses TRBV5-1 and TRBJ2-5; 16 nucleotides align to TRBD2. Germline assignment: CDR1 SGHRS and CDR2 YFSETQ. The CDR3 sequence is 18 residues long. V lost 4 bases to trimming and J lost 0 bases; unmatched junction nucleotides: 6.

The chain links TRBV19 to TRBJ2-1; 7 bases are a match to TRBD2. With 7 bases clipped from V and 5 bases from J, the junction kept 11 bases outside the gene matches. CDR1 is LNHDA and CDR2 is SQIVND in the germline V gene (reference sequence). The CDR3 is made up of 15 amino acids. The CDR3, as DNA: TGTGCCAGTACCCGGGACTATTGGGCTAACAATGAGCAGTTCTTC. Protein sequence: CASTRDYWANNEQFF.

This clone showed up just once. The CDR3 bases are TGCAGCGTGGACGACGGGGGATACGAGCAGTACTTC. It codes for CSVDDGGYEQYF. The chain employs TRBV29-1 and TRBJ2-7; D may be TRBD2 (6 bases). Trimming cost V 6 bases and J 4 bases, with 13 bases left between them. The CDR3 is made up of 12 amino acids. The V gene's germline CDR1 is SQVTM and CDR2 ANQGSEA.

The chain couples TRBV4-2 to TRBJ1-1; no clear D. Trimming pared 0 bases from V and 10 bases from J, leaving 6 bases between. In germline, CDR1 is LGHNA, CDR2 YNFKEQ. The length of the CDR3 is 11 residues. CDR3: CASSQDIVAFF. For the CDR3, the DNA is TGTGCCAGCAGCCAAGATATCGTAGCTTTCTTT.

The J gene is TRBJ2-5, the V gene TRBV27, with D unclear. Germline V gene data show CDR1 as MNHEY and CDR2 as SMNVEV (reference sequence). V lost 6 bases to trimming and J lost 2 bases, with 10 bases between them. The CDR3 has 13 amino acids. Written as DNA, the CDR3 is TGTGCCAGCAGCCACAGAGCTCAAGAGACCCAGTACTTC. It translates to CASSHRAQETQYF.

V and J are TRBV11-2 and TRBJ2-1; 13 bases agree with TRBD2. The J segment lost 0 bases and the V segment lost 6 bases, leaving 5 bases of the junction unmatched. Germline lookup yields CDR1 SGHAT and CDR2 FQNNGV. This CDR3 is 17 amino acids long. The DNA of the CDR3 is TGTGCCAGCAGATCCGGGACTAGCGGGGTCTCCTACAATGAGCAGTTCTTC. Translated, it gives CASRSGTSGVSYNEQFF.

The J gene is TRBJ2-2, the V gene TRBV9; D possibly corresponds to TRBD2 (5 bases). The CDR3 is 15 amino acids. Germline V gene lookup returns CDR1 SGDLS and CDR2 YYNGEE. V was trimmed by 0 bases and J by 7 bases, leaving 13 bases between them. The CDR3 loop reads CASSVDRARDGELFF. The CDR3 DNA reads as TGTGCCAGCAGCGTAGACCGGGCACGGGACGGGGAGCTGTTTTTT.

The chain uses TRBV18 and TRBJ1-3, with a tentative D call TRBD1 (6 bases). Germline lookup yields CDR1 KGHSH and CDR2 LQKENI. With 6 bases removed from V and 3 bases from J, the gap between germline ends came to 18 bases. This CDR3 spans 16 amino acids. The CDR3 DNA sequence: TGTGCCAGCTCCCAATCCCCAGGGGCATTTGGAAACACCATATATTTT. Encoded protein: CASSQSPGAFGNTIYF.

V and J are TRBV28 and TRBJ2-7; the match to TRBD2 covers 9 bases. In germline, CDR1 is MDHEN, CDR2 SYDVKM. V trimming: 8 bases; J trimming: 6 bases; junction bases outside the gene matches: 5. The CDR3 is 12 residues long. CDR3 region: CASRSGSTEQYF. For the CDR3, the DNA is TGTGCCAGCCGTAGCGGGAGTACCGAGCAGTACTTC.

This chain connects TRBV2 to TRBJ2-1; TRBD2 aligns across 10 bases. The CDR3 is 15 amino acids. From germline, CDR1 is SNHLY and CDR2 FYNNEI. The trim removed 4 bases at V and 4 bases at J, leaving 4 bases unmatched. CDR3 sequence reads: CASSASSGGYNEQFF. CDR3 bases: TGTGCCAGCAGTGCGTCTAGCGGGGGTTACAATGAGCAGTTCTTC. The complete variable domain, with remaining parts taken from reference TRBV2 and TRBJ2-1, reads EPEVTQTPSHQVTQMGQEVILRCVPISNHLYFYWYRQILGQKVEFLVSFYNNEISEKSEIFDDQFSVERPDGSNFTLKIRSTKLEDSAMYFCASSASSGGYNEQFFGPGTRLTVL.

The V gene is TRBV4-3, the J gene TRBJ2-3; D gene ambiguous. In germline, CDR1 is LGHNA, CDR2 YSLEER. The CDR3 loop spans 14 amino acids. The V end was cut by 4 bases, the J end by 4 bases, with 12 bases between. CDR3 sequence reads: CASSLTTSADTQYF. CDR3 bases: TGCGCCAGCAGCCTTACTACGAGCGCAGATACGCAGTATTTT.

The chain has TRBV6-5 and TRBJ2-7; 15 nucleotides align to TRBD2. Germline V gene sequence: CDR1 MNHEY, CDR2 SVGAGI. The CDR3 loop spans 15 amino acids. The V and J ends lost 4 bases and 3 bases, in that order; junction bases with no gene match: 1. The CDR3 is CASSSGLAGGYEQYF. DNA for the CDR3: TGTGCCAGCAGTTCGGGACTAGCGGGAGGCTACGAGCAGTACTTC.

This clone has at least ten counts. V usage is TRBV7-2 and J usage is TRBJ2-7; TRBD2 matches 7 bases. Germline CDR1 is SGHTA and CDR2 is FQGNSA. The CDR3 contains 14 residues. V dropped 1 base and J dropped 2; count of bases not matched to a gene: 2. The CDR3: CASSLGGLTYEQYF. The CDR3 DNA follows: TGTGCCAGCAGCTTAGGGGGACTAACCTACGAGCAGTACTTC.

The gene calls are TRBV4-1 and TRBJ2-3; 7 bases are a match to TRBD2. Trimming cost V 0 bases and J 1 base; bases outside gene matches: 7. CDR3 length equals 17 residues. Per germline, CDR1 MGHRA and CDR2 YSYEKL. This chain's CDR3 is CASSQEPPLAGTDTQYF. The CDR3 bases are TGCGCCAGCAGCCAAGAGCCACCGCTAGCGGGCACAGATACGCAGTATTTT.

The sample holds one count of this clone. V gene TRBV27 combines with J gene TRBJ2-1; TRBD1 matches at 7 bases. The ends lost 7 bases at V and 2 bases at J; junction bases unmatched: 8. The CDR3 has 15 residues. Germline CDR1 reads MNHEY; CDR2 reads SMNVEV (reference sequence). The CDR3 bases are TGTGCCAGCACGAGAACGACAGGGCCCTACAATGAGCAGTTCTTC. This translates into CASTRTTGPYNEQFF.

This rearrangement joins TRBV14 to TRBJ2-7, with TRBD2 matching over 9 bases. J was trimmed by 0 bases and V by 4 bases; bases with no gene match: 10. The CDR3 totals 17 residues. Germline CDR1 reads SGHDN; CDR2 reads FVKESK. The CDR3 DNA reads as TGTGCCAGCAGCCCAAGGACGCGGGGGGGCACCTCCTACGAGCAGTACTTC. Translated: CASSPRTRGGTSYEQYF.

The chain links TRBV28 to TRBJ2-3, with TRBD2 identical over 7 bases. V lost 11 bases, J lost 4 bases, and 12 bases stayed unmatched. The length of the CDR3 is 14 residues. CDR1 is MDHEN, CDR2 SYDVKM, per germline. The CDR3 coding sequence is TGTGCCGTTCCGGGGCCGGCGGGGGCAGATACGCAGTATTTT. It specifies CAVPGPAGADTQYF. Filled out from reference TRBV28 and TRBJ2-3, the complete variable domain reads DVKVTQSSRYLVKRTGEKVFLECVQDMDHENMFWYRQDPGLGLRLIYFSYDVKMKEKGDIPEGYSVSREKKERFSLILESASTNQTSMYLCAVPGPAGADTQYFGPGTRLTVL.

Points on this clone: The same CDR3 arises from other DNA sequences in this sample as well. The rearrangement links TRBV7-3 to TRBJ1-2; TRBD1 aligns across 10 bases. CDR1 and CDR2 from the germline V gene are SGHTA and FQGTGA. V dropped 4 bases and J dropped 7; count of bases not matched to a gene: 3. The CDR3 is made up of 13 amino acids. CDR3 sequence (DNA): TGTGCCAGCAGCTCCGGACAGGGGGGTGGCTACACCTTC. It yields the protein CASSSGQGGGYTF.

This chain uses TRBV7-3 with TRBJ2-3, with TRBD2 identical over 7 bases. This CDR3 is 16 amino acids long. CDR1 and CDR2 (germline): SGHTA, FQGTGA. The ends lost 1 base at V and 1 base at J; junction bases unmatched: 5. In nucleotides, the CDR3 is TGTGCCAGCAGCTTAATCGGGGGGTCCCGCACAGATACGCAGTATTTT. This translates into CASSLIGGSRTDTQYF.

CDR3 sequence: CASSPGRGRETQYF. The CDR3 DNA sequence: TGTGCCAGCAGCCCTGGTCGGGGTAGAGAGACCCAGTACTTC. The chain is built from TRBV5-4 and TRBJ2-5, with D perhaps matching TRBD2 (5 bases). The CDR3 has 14 amino acids. The V and J ends lost 4 bases and 4 bases respectively, with 14 bases between them. The V gene's germline CDR1 is SGHNT and CDR2 YYREEE (reference sequence). Full variable domain (outside the CDR3, taken from reference TRBV5-4 and TRBJ2-5): ETGVTQSPTHLIKTRGQQVTLRCSSQSGHNTVSWYQQALGQGPQFIFQYYREEENGRGNFPPRFSGLQFPNYSSELNVNALELDDSALYLCASSPGRGRETQYFGPGTRLLVL.

The V and J genes are TRBV29-1 and TRBJ2-5, with D possibly TRBD2 on 5 matching bases. V lost 6 bases and J lost 1, with 12 bases in between. Germline values: CDR1 SQVTM, CDR2 ANQGSEA. This CDR3 is 13 amino acids long. CDR3 in amino acids: CSVSGGSQETQYF. CDR3 DNA sequence: TGCAGCGTCAGCGGCGGATCCCAAGAGACCCAGTACTTC.

This sequence joins TRBV2 and TRBJ2-7, with a weak D call TRBD2 (5 bases). Trimming removed 6 bases from V and 2 bases from J, with 17 bases in between. The length of the CDR3 is 15 residues. Germline CDR1 reads SNHLY; CDR2 reads FYNNEI. The DNA for the CDR3 is TGTGCCAGCAGAGAGCCGGGGTTTGGAACCTACGAGCAGTACTTC. Translation: CASREPGFGTYEQYF. Full variable domain (rest looked up from reference TRBV2 and TRBJ2-7): EPEVTQTPSHQVTQMGQEVILRCVPISNHLYFYWYRQILGQKVEFLVSFYNNEISEKSEIFDDQFSVERPDGSNFTLKIRSTKLEDSAMYFCASREPGFGTYEQYFGPGTRLTVT.